This T cell receptor (beta chain) emerged from a study of siplizumab effects on memory and regulatory T cells. As for this clone: One end of the junction does not line up with germline, which may come from a read error.

Repertoires were generated with immunoSEQ multiplex PCR, while TCRdb's copy carries only in-frame clones and drops some. The sample consists of tens of thousands of clones, about 93% of them appearing once. Germline-derived CDR1 and CDR2 are MNHNS and SASEGT. The CDR3 has 15 residues. Sequenced: non-Treg CD4+ T cells sorted from blood. The chain is built from TRBV6-1 and TRBJ1-6; D gene uncertain. This clonotype was obtained from a human donor in good health. DNA for the CDR3: TGTGTCAGCAGTAGCTCTTTCTCCTATAATTCACCCCTCCACTTT. Residues: CVSSSSFSYNSPLHF.